This TCR beta chain was obtained from a study of cytotoxic CD8 clonotypes in ibrutinib-treated CLL. Background on the study: Response material was collected after a median about 11 months of treatment, range 6 to 36.

Germline assignment: CDR1 MDHEN and CDR2 SYDVKM. The CDR3 spans 12 residues. Trimming stripped 1 base from V and 0 bases from J, with 0 bases between. This clone turned up a few times. Additional DNA sequences in this sample encode the identical CDR3. Sequencing was performed with immunoSEQ multiplex PCR; in TCRdb, only in-frame clones are kept and a portion is missing. Among 35,000 to 45,000 clones listed, 49% were seen once. The origin of this receptor is a human donor with chronic lymphocytic leukemia. The specimen was PBMCs, collected before ibrutinib treatment. This sequence joins TRBV28 and TRBJ1-2; D is unclear. The CDR3 nucleotides are TGTGCCAGCAGTTTATCTAACTATGGCTACACCTTC. Amino acids: CASSLSNYGYTF.